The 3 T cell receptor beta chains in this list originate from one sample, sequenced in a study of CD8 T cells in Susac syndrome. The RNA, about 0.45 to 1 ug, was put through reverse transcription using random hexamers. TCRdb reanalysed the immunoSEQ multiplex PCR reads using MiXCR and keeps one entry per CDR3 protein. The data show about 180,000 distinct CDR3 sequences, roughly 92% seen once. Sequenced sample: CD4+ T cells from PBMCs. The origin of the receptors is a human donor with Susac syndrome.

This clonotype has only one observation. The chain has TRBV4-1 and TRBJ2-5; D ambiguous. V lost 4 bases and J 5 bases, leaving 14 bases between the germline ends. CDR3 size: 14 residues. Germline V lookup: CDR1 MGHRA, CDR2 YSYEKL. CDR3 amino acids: CASSLATPEETQYF. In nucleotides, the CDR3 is TGCGCCAGCAGCCTTGCCACTCCAGAGGAGACCCAGTACTTC.

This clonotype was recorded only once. The CDR3 sequence: CASSSGQGEPTLHF. CDR3 sequence (DNA): TGTGCCAGCAGCTCGGGACAGGGCGAACCCACTCTCCACTTT. V gene TRBV7-2 combines with J gene TRBJ1-6, with 9 bases fitting TRBD1. Germline trimming cut 4 bases from V and 16 bases from J; bases unmatched to any gene: 11. There are 14 residues in the CDR3. Looked up from germline, CDR1 is SGHTA and CDR2 is FQGNSA.

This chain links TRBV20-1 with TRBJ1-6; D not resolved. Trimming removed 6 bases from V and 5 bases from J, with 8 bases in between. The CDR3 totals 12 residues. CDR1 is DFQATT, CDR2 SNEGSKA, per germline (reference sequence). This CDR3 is CSARPNNSPLHF. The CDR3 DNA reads TGCAGTGCGAGGCCCAATAATTCACCCCTCCACTTT.